This is a list of T cell receptor beta chains from one sample in a study of blood T cells in healthy people across ages. TCRdb reprocessed the 5' RACE reads with MiXCR, giving one entry per CDR3 protein. The data contain 910,000 or so distinct CDR3 sequences, roughly half of them singletons. The sequenced sample consisted of blood. These TCRs come from a woman aged 60-75 years in good health. Each CDR3 is given with its conserved first and last residue. A D gene is named only where the DNA matches it firmly. Rows may omit the clone size; those that give it use once, few, many or a size class.

j_gene	len	v_gene	d_gene	abundance	CDR3nt	CDR3aa
TRBJ2-3	14	TRBV7-2	TRBD2	few	TGTGCCAGCAGCTTAGCGGGAGGGTATGATACGCAGTATTTT	CASSLAGGYDTQYF
TRBJ2-4	13	TRBV27	TRBD1	-	TGTGCCAGCAGTTGGTCAGGGGGCAATGAGCAGTACTTC	CASSWSGGNEQYF
TRBJ2-1	15	TRBV12-3/TRBV12-4	TRBD2	-	TGTGCCAGCAGTCCACCAGGACTAGCCGACAATGAGCAGTTCTTC	CASSPPGLADNEQFF
TRBJ1-5	13	TRBV10-3	-	-	TGTGCCATCAAGAGTCAGGGCAATCAGCCCCAGCATTTT	CAIKSQGNQPQHF
TRBJ2-3	13	TRBV13	-	-	TGTGCCAGCAGCCCGAACAGCCAGGGGACGCAGTATTTT	CASSPNSQGTQYF
TRBJ2-7	14	TRBV5-1	-	-	TGCGCCAGCAGCTTCGGAGGGGACGGAAACGAGCAGTACTTC	CASSFGGDGNEQYF
TRBJ1-2	14	TRBV20-1	-	-	TGCAGTGCTAGATCCTCCGGGACAACCTATGGCTACACCTTC	CSARSSGTTYGYTF
TRBJ2-7	14	TRBV5-5	TRBD1	many	TGTGCCAGCACCCACGGGACAGGGGCGGGCGAGCAGTACTTC	CASTHGTGAGEQYF
TRBJ2-5	13	TRBV18	-	-	TGTGCCAGCTCAAACGGCGTTACCGAGACCCAGTACTTC	CASSNGVTETQYF
TRBJ1-5	15	TRBV20-1	-	-	TGCAGTGCTAGGGAGACAGGTTTCTCCAATCAGCCCCAGCATTTT	CSARETGFSNQPQHF